Presented here are 14 T cell receptor beta chains from one specimen sequenced in a study of T cell responses to AZD1222 COVID-19 vaccine. Sequenced by immunoSEQ multiplex PCR; TCRdb stores in-frame clones only, minus some. The repertoire holds tens of thousands of clones, with 90% as singletons. The sequencing here drew on peripheral blood, taken on day 0 of AZD1222 vaccination. These receptors were obtained from an adult in good health.

Written as DNA, the CDR3 is TGTGCCAGCAGCCTTAATAACGGACAGACCTATGGCTACACCTTC. It yields the protein CASSLNNGQTYGYTF. The V gene is TRBV5-4, the J gene TRBJ1-2, with a possible D match to TRBD1 (6 bases). The germline V and J ends were trimmed by 4 bases and 4 bases, with 17 bases remaining between them. Germline V gene lookup returns CDR1 SGHNT and CDR2 YYREEE (reference sequence). The CDR3 runs 15 residues.

This clone has a single count. CDR3 in amino acids: CASSLNREDISGANVLTF. The CDR3 DNA is TGTGCCAGCAGCTTAAACAGGGAGGACATCTCTGGGGCCAACGTCCTGACTTTC. The chain combines TRBV5-4 with TRBJ2-6, with D perhaps assigned TRBD1 or TRBD2 (6 bases each). From germline, CDR1 is SGHNT and CDR2 YYREEE (reference sequence). V lost 2 bases to trimming and J lost 0 bases, with 15 bases between them. This CDR3 spans 18 amino acids.

This rearrangement joins TRBV14 to TRBJ2-7, with a weak D call TRBD2 (6 bases). V lost 4 bases to trimming and J lost 2 bases, with 18 bases between them. The CDR3 is made up of 16 amino acids. CDR1 SGHDN and CDR2 FVKESK come from the germline V gene. CDR3 DNA: TGTGCCAGCAGCCCCTGGGGCGGGCGGGGTCCCTACGAGCAGTACTTC. Its protein is CASSPWGGRGPYEQYF.

The V and J genes are TRBV12-3 or TRBV12-4 and TRBJ2-7, with D hard to call. The V end lost 1 base, the J end lost 6 bases, and 4 bases lay between the germline ends. This CDR3 region has 11 residues. Here the CDR3 DNA reads TGTGCCAGCAGTTTAGGTTCCGAGCAGTACTTC. This encodes CASSLGSEQYF.

This chain connects TRBV5-1 to TRBJ1-5; TRBD1 is a possible D gene (5 bases). V lost 0 bases to trimming and J lost 4 bases, with 8 bases between them. Germline values: CDR1 SGHRS, CDR2 YFSETQ. The CDR3 is 14 amino acids. CDR3 region: CASSLEGRNQPQHF. Here the CDR3 DNA reads TGCGCCAGCAGCTTGGAGGGACGGAATCAGCCCCAGCATTTT.

The chain has TRBV7-2 and TRBJ2-5; D is unclear. CDR3 length: 15 amino acids. Trimming pared 1 base from V and 0 bases from J, leaving 9 bases between. The germline V gene encodes CDR1 SGHTA and CDR2 FQGNSA. DNA of the CDR3: TGTGCCAGCAGCTTAGGTCCCGTCTACCAAGAGACCCAGTACTTC. The encoded protein is CASSLGPVYQETQYF.

The CDR3 is CAISETITRGGTEAFF. The CDR3 DNA reads as TGTGCCATCAGTGAGACGATCACACGCGGGGGTACTGAAGCTTTCTTT. The rearrangement uses TRBV10-3 and TRBJ1-1, with D possibly being TRBD1 (5 bases). V lost 2 bases to trimming and J lost 5 bases, with 18 bases between them. Germline CDR1 and CDR2: ENHRY and SYGVKD. The CDR3 contains 16 residues.

The genes are TRBV6-2 or TRBV6-3 and TRBJ1-1, with no clear D. Germline V gene data show CDR1 as MNHEY and CDR2 as SVGEGT. The CDR3 runs to 12 residues. The germline V and J ends were trimmed by 2 bases and 4 bases, with 5 bases remaining between them. CDR3 sequence: CASSYLGTEAFF. Written as DNA, the CDR3 is TGTGCCAGCAGTTACCTTGGCACTGAAGCTTTCTTT.

The rearrangement joins TRBV5-6 to TRBJ1-5; D is unclear. The germline CDR1 and CDR2 sequences are SGHDT and YYEEEE. Trimming left V 2 bases short and J 4 bases short, with 4 bases between. The CDR3 is made up of 12 amino acids. The CDR3 region has the DNA TGTGCCAGCAGCTTCGGAAATCAGCCCCAGCATTTT. Translated: CASSFGNQPQHF.

The chain has TRBV21-1 and TRBJ1-4. TRBV21-1 is a listed pseudogene. CDR3 length: 17 residues. The CDR3 spells CASSKPKEREAGEKLFF. For the CDR3, the DNA is TGTGCCAGCAGCAAACCAAAAGAGAGGGAGGCCGGTGAAAAACTGTTTTTT.

The chain uses TRBV5-5 and TRBJ1-6, with D maybe TRBD1 (5 bases). Trimming left V 4 bases short and J 0 bases short, with 11 bases between. CDR1 and CDR2 (germline): SGHKS, YYEKEE (reference sequence). This CDR3 has 16 amino acids. The CDR3 spells CASSRDGSSYNSPLHF. The CDR3 coding sequence is TGTGCCAGCAGCCGGGACGGAAGCTCCTATAATTCACCCCTCCACTTT.

This chain uses TRBV23-1 with TRBJ1-6; D is possibly TRBD1 (5 bases). TRBV23-1 is treated as an ORF (open reading frame) with a function not yet certain. The CDR3 consists of 16 residues. V gave up 0 bases and J gave up 5 bases, with 11 bases separating them. The CDR3, as DNA: TGCGCCAGCAGTCAATCGATTGGGGGGAATAATTCACCCCTCCACTTT. Its translation: CASSQSIGGNNSPLHF.

This rearrangement joins TRBV10-3 to TRBJ1-5; D possibly corresponds to TRBD1 (5 bases). V was shortened by 3 bases and J by 7 bases, with 13 bases between the two germline ends. The length of the CDR3 is 14 residues. The germline CDR1 and CDR2 sequences are ENHRY and SYGVKD. CDR3 bases: TGTGCCATCAGTGACACCGGGACGGCACAGCCCCAGCATTTT. It specifies CAISDTGTAQPQHF.

V and J are TRBV27 and TRBJ2-7; D perhaps matches TRBD1 (5 bases). Trimming took 3 bases from V and 4 from J, leaving 13 bases between them. The CDR3 spans 14 residues. Germline assignment: CDR1 MNHEY and CDR2 SMNVEV (reference sequence). CDR3: CASSFRAGYYEQYF. CDR3 DNA sequence: TGTGCCAGCAGTTTCAGGGCAGGATATTACGAGCAGTACTTC.